One sample yielded the 3 T cell receptor beta chains listed below, sequenced in a study of blood T cell repertoires in COVID-19. TCRdb's table, derived via immunoSEQ multiplex PCR, lists solely in-frame clones and lacks some. The profile covers roughly 60,000 clones, with around 90% appearing a single time and around 9.1% taken by the ten largest. Input material: peripheral blood. The receptors come from a human donor with acute or convalescent COVID-19. The donor label of this sample is uncertain.

V gene TRBV7-9 combines with J gene TRBJ1-4; 8 nucleotides agree with TRBD1. The V gene's germline CDR1 is SEHNR and CDR2 FQNEAQ (reference sequence). This CDR3 spans 15 amino acids. V shed 4 bases, J shed 7 bases, and the junction held 8 bases outside the gene matches. The CDR3 reads CASSSPGGIAEKLFF. The CDR3 DNA reads TGTGCCAGCAGCTCACCAGGGGGCATCGCTGAAAAACTGTTTTTT.

In its sample, this clone was seen a few times. The chain employs TRBV19 and TRBJ2-7; no firm D call. V lost 5 bases and J lost 7, with 15 bases in between. CDR1 is LNHDA, CDR2 SQIVND, per germline (reference sequence). The CDR3 is 13 amino acids. In nucleotides, the CDR3 is TGTGCCAGTAGTCCTAGAGGCGTCGGGGAGCAGTACTTC. Its protein product is CASSPRGVGEQYF. The full variable domain, in which reference TRBV19 and TRBJ2-7 provide the parts outside the CDR3, is DGGITQSPKYLFRKEGQNVTLSCEQNLNHDAMYWYRQDPGQGLRLIYYSQIVNDFQKGDIAEGYSVSREKKESFPLTVTSAQKNPTAFYLCASSPRGVGEQYFGPGTRLTVT.

V is TRBV7-3 and J is TRBJ2-3, with TRBD2 matching 9 bases. V shed 2 bases and J 3 bases; nucleotides not matched to a gene: 9. The CDR3 totals 17 residues. Germline CDR1 and CDR2: SGHTA and FQGTGA. Here the CDR3 reads CASSLAAAGGGTDTQYF. The CDR3 DNA sequence: TGTGCCAGCAGCTTAGCCGCAGCGGGAGGAGGGACAGATACGCAGTATTTT.